This is a list of T cell receptor beta chains from one sample in a study of blood T cell repertoires in COVID-19. Only in-frame clones appear in the TCRdb table, and some are missing; sequencing was by immunoSEQ multiplex PCR. This table has roughly 200,000 clones, over 75% appearing once. Specimen: peripheral blood. These receptors were taken from a man in his sixties or seventies with active or convalescent COVID-19. Each CDR3 is given with its conserved first and last residue. Size values are once, few and many counts, or a class for expanded clones, and some rows have none.

J: TRBJ1-2; size: .; V: TRBV5-1; CDR3: CASSSGQGMVGYTF
J: TRBJ2-7; size: .; V: TRBV7-6; CDR3: CASSLGKGREQYF
J: TRBJ2-3; size: .; V: TRBV27; CDR3: CASRLRLSTDTQYF
J: TRBJ1-5; size: .; V: TRBV6-5; CDR3: CASTYTGGQPQHF
J: TRBJ1-4; size: .; V: TRBV4-1; CDR3: CASSQVGAIEKLFF
J: TRBJ2-4; size: .; V: TRBV11-2; CDR3: CASSPRSPPRNIQYF
J: TRBJ2-7; size: many; V: TRBV4-2; CDR3: CASSQTGGSYEQYF
J: TRBJ1-6; size: .; V: TRBV6-5; CDR3: CATTGQANYNSPLHF
J: TRBJ1-3; size: .; V: TRBV5-1; CDR3: CASSLSARASYNTIYF
J: TRBJ2-5; size: .; V: TRBV9; CDR3: CASSPTTAAETQYF
J: TRBJ1-1; size: .; V: TRBV7-9; CDR3: CASSLGPSGAFF
J: TRBJ1-3; size: .; V: TRBV30; CDR3: CAWRLSSGNTIYF
J: TRBJ2-7; size: .; V: TRBV2; CDR3: CASRSGVTTYEQYF
J: TRBJ1-3; size: .; V: TRBV2; CDR3: CASTGRRFENTIYF
J: TRBJ2-3; size: .; V: TRBV11-2; CDR3: CASSLGGSILGTDTQYF
J: TRBJ2-5; size: once; V: TRBV5-1; CDR3: CASSLFPGQETQYF
J: TRBJ1-1; size: .; V: TRBV10-1; CDR3: CASSELQGAEPAFF
J: TRBJ1-1; size: .; V: TRBV5-6; CDR3: CASSLSPRTANTEAFF
J: TRBJ2-2; size: .; V: TRBV15; CDR3: CATSRGGLAGITGELFF
J: TRBJ2-7; size: .; V: TRBV6-6; CDR3: CASSSFSRREQYF
J: TRBJ1-1; size: .; V: TRBV7-2; CDR3: CASSLPLQGQSEAFF
J: TRBJ1-2; size: .; V: TRBV18; CDR3: CASSPGIGGPGADGYTF
J: TRBJ2-5; size: .; V: TRBV5-8; CDR3: CASSLGARGEETQYF
J: TRBJ1-2; size: .; V: TRBV2; CDR3: CASSASGGYGYTF
J: TRBJ2-3; size: .; V: TRBV5-1; CDR3: CASSLGGRIWARTDTQYF
J: TRBJ2-5; size: .; V: TRBV5-1; CDR3: CASSLSTGSKETQYF
J: TRBJ1-2; size: .; V: TRBV2; CDR3: CASSYSRDSGYTF
J: TRBJ1-5; size: .; V: TRBV6-6; CDR3: CASGQILSNQPQHF
J: TRBJ1-3; size: .; V: TRBV4-2; CDR3: CASSPASGLGNTIYF
J: TRBJ1-3; size: .; V: TRBV3-1/TRBV3-2; CDR3: CASSQDPGGSSGNTIYF
J: TRBJ1-3; size: .; V: TRBV30; CDR3: CAWRTGWSGNTIYF
J: TRBJ1-4; size: .; V: TRBV25-1; CDR3: CASSGETGSATNEKLFF